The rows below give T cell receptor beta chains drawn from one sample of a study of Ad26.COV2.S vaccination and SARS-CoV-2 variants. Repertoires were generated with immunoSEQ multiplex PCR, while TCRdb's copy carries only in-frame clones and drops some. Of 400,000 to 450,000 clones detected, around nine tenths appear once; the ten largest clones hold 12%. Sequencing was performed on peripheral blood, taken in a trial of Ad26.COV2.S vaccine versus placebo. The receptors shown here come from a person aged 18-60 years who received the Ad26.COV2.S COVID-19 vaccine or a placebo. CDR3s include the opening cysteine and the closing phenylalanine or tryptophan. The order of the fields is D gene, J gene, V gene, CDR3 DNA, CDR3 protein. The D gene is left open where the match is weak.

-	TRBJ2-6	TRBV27	TGTGCCAGCAGTCCCCAGGGACCTGGGGCCAACGTCCTGACTTTC	CASSPQGPGANVLTF
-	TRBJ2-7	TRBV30	TGTGCCTGGAGTGCGGGGGGCTTGGGAGAGCAGTACTTC	CAWSAGGLGEQYF
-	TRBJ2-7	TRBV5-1	TGCGCCAGCAGCTTGTCCGGACCATCCTACGAGCAGTACTTC	CASSLSGPSYEQYF
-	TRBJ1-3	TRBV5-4	TGTGCCAGCAGCTTAGGTGGGGGTTCTGGAAACACCATATATTTT	CASSLGGGSGNTIYF
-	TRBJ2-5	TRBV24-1	TGTGCCACTACGGACACTCAAGAGACCCAGTACTTC	CATTDTQETQYF
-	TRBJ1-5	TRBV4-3	TGCGCCAGCAGCCAAGATGGGACCCAGAGGTCTAGCAATCAGCCCCAGCATTTT	CASSQDGTQRSSNQPQHF
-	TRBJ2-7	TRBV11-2	TGTGCCAGCTCGCTAGTCCTCAGCTACGAGCAGTACTTC	CASSLVLSYEQYF
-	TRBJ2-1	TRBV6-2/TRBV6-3	TGTGCCAGCAGTTACCGGGGACTCCTCGGTGAGCAGTTCTTC	CASSYRGLLGEQFF
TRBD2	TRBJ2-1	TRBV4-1	TGCGCCAGCAGCCAAGATCCGGGAGGGAATGAGCAGTTCTTC	CASSQDPGGNEQFF
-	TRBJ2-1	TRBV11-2	TGTGCCAGCAGCTTAGATCGGAATGAGCAGTTCTTC	CASSLDRNEQFF